A selection of T cell receptor beta chains follows, all from one sample in a study of T cell repertoires in cytomegalovirus infection. TCRdb used MiXCR to reprocess the reads, holding one entry per CDR3 protein. The sample holds fewer than 550,000 distinct CDR3 sequences, approximately 26% seen once. Sequencing used PBMCs. These receptors were obtained from a human donor in good health (CMV status not recorded). Some clones in this sample may be carry-over from other donors' samples. CDR3s include the opening cysteine and the closing phenylalanine or tryptophan. The order of the fields is J gene, V gene, clone size, CDR3 length, D gene, CDR3 protein, CDR3 DNA. D genes are given only for firm matches. Clone sizes are given selectively: once, few, many, or a class where the clone is expanded.

>TRBJ2-3|TRBV7-2|NA|13|NA
CASSIQGGDTQYF
TGTGCCAGCAGCATTCAGGGAGGAGATACGCAGTATTTT
>TRBJ1-1|TRBV6-1|few|13|NA
CASSGTVNTEAFF
TGTGCCAGCAGTGGGACAGTGAACACTGAAGCTTTCTTT
>TRBJ2-5|TRBV6-2/TRBV6-3|few|14|NA
CASSYAGTAETQYF
TGTGCCAGCAGTTACGCCGGGACGGCGGAGACCCAGTACTTC
>TRBJ2-5|TRBV7-2|many|17|TRBD2
CASSPGPGLASRETQYF
TGTGCCAGCAGTCCTGGACCGGGACTAGCGTCGAGAGAGACCCAGTACTTC
>TRBJ2-3|TRBV10-3|NA|13|TRBD1
CAIGTASTDTQYF
TGTGCCATCGGGACAGCTAGCACAGATACGCAGTATTTT
>TRBJ1-1|TRBV5-6|few|13|NA
CASSFRGLTEAFF
TGTGCCAGCAGTTTTCGCGGGCTAACTGAAGCTTTCTTT
>TRBJ1-6|TRBV20-1|once|15|NA
CSATTASSYNSPLHF
TGCAGTGCTACGACCGCGAGCTCCTATAATTCACCCCTCCACTTT
>TRBJ2-1|TRBV7-2|few|14|NA
CASSLRLAAHEQFF
TGTGCCAGCAGCTTACGGCTAGCTGCACATGAGCAGTTCTTC
>TRBJ1-2|TRBV20-1|NA|13|NA
CSASPDEVYGYTF
TGCAGTGCTAGTCCCGACGAAGTTTATGGCTACACCTTC
>TRBJ2-3|TRBV19|NA|15|TRBD2
CASSMGGRVPDTQYF
TGTGCCAGTAGTATGGGCGGGAGAGTCCCAGATACGCAGTATTTT
>TRBJ1-1|TRBV6-1|many|13|NA
CASTLQWGTEAFF
TGTGCCAGCACTTTACAATGGGGGACTGAAGCTTTCTTT
>TRBJ2-7|TRBV20-1|NA|15|TRBD1
CSARSQGAPTYEQYF
TGCAGTGCTAGAAGCCAGGGGGCCCCGACCTACGAGCAGTACTTC
>TRBJ1-1|TRBV12-3/TRBV12-4|NA|14|NA
CASSPSSGGTEAFF
TGTGCCAGCAGTCCCAGTAGTGGCGGCACTGAAGCTTTCTTT
>TRBJ1-1|TRBV14|few|14|NA
CASSQFNKDTEAFF
TGTGCCAGCAGCCAATTTAACAAAGACACTGAAGCTTTCTTT
>TRBJ1-5|TRBV7-2|few|14|TRBD1
CASSSSQGDQPQHF
TGTGCCAGCAGCTCGTCTCAGGGGGATCAGCCCCAGCATTTT
>TRBJ2-5|TRBV7-2|NA|15|TRBD2
CASSGRAGALETQYF
TGTGCCAGCAGCGGAAGAGCGGGAGCGTTGGAGACCCAGTACTTC
>TRBJ1-6|TRBV5-5|few|17|NA
CASSLGRVGSYNSPLHF
TGTGCCAGCAGCTTGGGCAGGGTAGGGTCCTATAATTCACCCCTCCACTTT
>TRBJ1-5|TRBV12-3/TRBV12-4|NA|15|NA
CASSFGVVRNQPQHF
TGTGCCAGCAGTTTCGGGGTAGTGCGCAATCAGCCCCAGCATTTT
>TRBJ2-1|TRBV6-2/TRBV6-3|NA|13|NA
CASSYGLFNEQFF
TGTGCCAGCAGTTACGGACTATTTAATGAGCAGTTCTTC
>TRBJ1-3|TRBV12-3/TRBV12-4|NA|16|TRBD1
CASSLQGTGRGNTIYF
TGTGCCAGCAGCCTACAGGGGACTGGTAGAGGAAACACCATATATTTT
>TRBJ1-2|TRBV27|NA|16|NA
CASSPRDPRNDYGYTF
TGTGCCAGCAGTCCCCGGGACCCCCGAAACGACTATGGCTACACCTTC
>TRBJ2-7|TRBV7-2|NA|15|TRBD2
CASSLALAVTYEQYF
TGTGCCAGCAGCTTAGCTCTAGCGGTAACCTACGAGCAGTACTTC
>TRBJ2-1|TRBV12-3/TRBV12-4|many|15|NA
CASRGVGSAYNEQFF
TGTGCCAGCAGGGGGGTGGGATCCGCCTACAATGAGCAGTTCTTC
>TRBJ1-1|TRBV28|few|12|NA
CASSLQDSGAFF
TGTGCCAGCAGTCTACAGGATTCGGGAGCTTTCTTT
>TRBJ1-2|TRBV7-9|NA|16|TRBD1
CASSPTQGARDYGYTF
TGTGCCAGCAGCCCCACACAGGGGGCGCGTGACTATGGCTACACCTTC
>TRBJ1-2|TRBV19|NA|15|TRBD1
CASSIGTASNYGYTF
TGTGCCAGTAGTATCGGGACAGCTTCTAACTATGGCTACACCTTC
>TRBJ2-7|TRBV28|few|13|NA
CASSPAPIYEQYF
TGTGCCAGCAGTCCAGCCCCGATCTACGAGCAGTACTTC
>TRBJ2-1|TRBV11-2|NA|14|NA
CASSLENPSGEQFF
TGTGCCAGCAGCTTAGAAAACCCATCGGGTGAGCAGTTCTTC
>TRBJ2-2|TRBV30|few|14|NA
CAWSNTGYTGELFF
TGTGCCTGGAGCAATACAGGGTACACCGGGGAGCTGTTTTTT
>TRBJ2-1|TRBV7-9|NA|16|TRBD2
CASLPAGTRILDEQFF
TGTGCCAGCCTCCCAGCGGGGACTAGAATATTAGATGAGCAGTTCTTC
>TRBJ2-1|TRBV7-9|NA|16|NA
CASSLEGTVLYNEQFF
TGTGCCAGCAGCTTAGAGGGTACAGTCCTCTACAATGAGCAGTTCTTC
>TRBJ1-2|TRBV19|NA|12|TRBD1
CAAGTGVGGYTF
TGTGCCGCCGGGACAGGGGTCGGAGGCTACACCTTC
>TRBJ1-2|TRBV19|NA|12|NA
CASSTESYGYTF
TGTGCCAGTAGTACCGAGAGCTATGGCTACACCTTC
>TRBJ1-1|TRBV5-1|NA|15|NA
CASSLATGRSTEAFF
TGCGCCAGCAGCTTGGCCACCGGGAGGAGTACTGAAGCTTTCTTT
>TRBJ2-3|TRBV19|once|13|NA
CASAGTRTDTQYF
TGTGCCTCCGCCGGGACTCGCACAGATACGCAGTATTTT
>TRBJ2-5|TRBV28|many|14|NA
CASSFLGTGGTQYF
TGTGCCAGCAGTTTCCTCGGAACCGGCGGGACCCAGTACTTC